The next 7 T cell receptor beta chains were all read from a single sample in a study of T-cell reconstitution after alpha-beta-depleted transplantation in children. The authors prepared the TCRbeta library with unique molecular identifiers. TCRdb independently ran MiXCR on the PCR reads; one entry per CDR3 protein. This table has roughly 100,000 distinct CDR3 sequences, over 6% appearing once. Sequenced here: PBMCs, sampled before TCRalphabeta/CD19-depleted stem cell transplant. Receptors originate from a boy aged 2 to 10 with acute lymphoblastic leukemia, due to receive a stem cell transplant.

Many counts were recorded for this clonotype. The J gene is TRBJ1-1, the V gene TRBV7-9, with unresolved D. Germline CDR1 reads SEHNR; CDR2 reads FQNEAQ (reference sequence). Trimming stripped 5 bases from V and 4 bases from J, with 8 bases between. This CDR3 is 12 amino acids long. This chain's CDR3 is CASSPQTTEAFF. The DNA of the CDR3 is TGTGCCAGCAGCCCACAGACCACTGAAGCTTTCTTT.

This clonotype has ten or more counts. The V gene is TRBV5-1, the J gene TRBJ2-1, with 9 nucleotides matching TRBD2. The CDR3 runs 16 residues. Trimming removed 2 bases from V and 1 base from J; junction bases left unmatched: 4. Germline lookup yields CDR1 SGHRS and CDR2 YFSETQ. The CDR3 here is CASSLKAGGSYNEQFF. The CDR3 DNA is TGCGCCAGCAGCTTAAAGGCGGGGGGGTCCTACAATGAGCAGTTCTTC.

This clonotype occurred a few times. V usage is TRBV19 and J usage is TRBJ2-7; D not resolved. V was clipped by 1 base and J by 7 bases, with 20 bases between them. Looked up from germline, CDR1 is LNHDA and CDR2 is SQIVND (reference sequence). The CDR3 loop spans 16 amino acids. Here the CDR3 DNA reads TGTGCCAGTAGTATAGTAGGCGCGAGATTAATCGGGGAGCAGTACTTC. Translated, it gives CASSIVGARLIGEQYF.

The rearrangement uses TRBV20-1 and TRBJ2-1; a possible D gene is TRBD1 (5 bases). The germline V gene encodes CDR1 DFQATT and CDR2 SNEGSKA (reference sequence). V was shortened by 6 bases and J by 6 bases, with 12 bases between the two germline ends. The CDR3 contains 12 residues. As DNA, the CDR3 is TGCAGTGCCCTCCCTAGGGGCAATGAGCAGTTCTTC. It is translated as CSALPRGNEQFF.

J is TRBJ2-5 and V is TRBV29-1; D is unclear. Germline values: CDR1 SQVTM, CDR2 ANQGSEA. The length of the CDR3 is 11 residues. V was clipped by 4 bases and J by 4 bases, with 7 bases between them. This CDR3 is CSVGMGETQYF. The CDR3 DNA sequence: TGCAGCGTTGGCATGGGAGAGACCCAGTACTTC.

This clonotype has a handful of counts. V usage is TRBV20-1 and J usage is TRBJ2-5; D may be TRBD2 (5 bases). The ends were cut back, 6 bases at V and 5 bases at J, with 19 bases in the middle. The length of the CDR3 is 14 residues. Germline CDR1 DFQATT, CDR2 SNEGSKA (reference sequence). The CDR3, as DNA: TGCAGTGCCCATAATCGGGGTGTTTTGGAGACCCAGTACTTC. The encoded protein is CSAHNRGVLETQYF.

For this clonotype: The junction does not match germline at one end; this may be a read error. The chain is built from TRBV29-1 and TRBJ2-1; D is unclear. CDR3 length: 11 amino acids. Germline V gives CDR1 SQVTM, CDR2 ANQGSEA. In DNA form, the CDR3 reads TGCAGCGTTCGGTCCTCCAATGAGCAGTTCTTC. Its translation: CSVRSSNEQFF.